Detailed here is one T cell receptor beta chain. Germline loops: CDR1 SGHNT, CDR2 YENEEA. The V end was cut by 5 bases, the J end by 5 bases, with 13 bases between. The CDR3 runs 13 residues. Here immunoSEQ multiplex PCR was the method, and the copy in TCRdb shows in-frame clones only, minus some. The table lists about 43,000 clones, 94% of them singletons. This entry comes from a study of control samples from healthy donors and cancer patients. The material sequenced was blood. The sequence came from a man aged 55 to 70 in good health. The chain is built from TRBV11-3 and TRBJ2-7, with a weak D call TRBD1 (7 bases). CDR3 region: CASSRRGADEQYF. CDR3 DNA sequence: TGTGCCAGCAGCCGCAGGGGGGCCGACGAGCAGTACTTC.